This T cell receptor (beta chain) was recorded in a study of blood T cell repertoires in COVID-19. Libraries were prepared by immunoSEQ multiplex PCR; TCRdb keeps only in-frame clonotypes and omits some of them. This sample has about 240,000 clones, with approximately 90% found just once. The CDR3 length is 13 residues. Germline lookup yields CDR1 SGHRS and CDR2 YFSETQ. Trimming stripped 2 bases from V and 2 bases from J, with 7 bases between. The receptor comes from a woman in her 30s who had recovered from COVID-19. Sequenced sample: PBMCs or T cells enriched from blood (not recorded which). J is TRBJ1-1 and V is TRBV5-1; perhaps TRBD1 as D (5 bases). The CDR3 loop reads CASSLGVNTEAFF. The CDR3 bases are TGCGCCAGCAGCTTAGGGGTCAACACTGAAGCTTTCTTT.